The 10 T cell receptor beta chains listed next were all sequenced from one sample in a study of early T cells in non-severe SARS-CoV-2 infection. TCRdb recomputed calls from the 5' RACE reads with MiXCR, one row per CDR3 protein. In the table there are about 86,000 distinct CDR3 sequences, under 15% of which are singletons. The sample consisted of whole blood. Every receptor here comes from an adult who was a healthcare worker with PCR-confirmed SARS-CoV-2 infection or an uninfected control (not recorded which).

There are many counts of this clonotype. This sequence joins TRBV19 and TRBJ2-3, with 9 bases aligning to TRBD2. J gave up 6 bases and V 3 bases, and 10 bases lay outside the gene matches. Germline V gene sequence: CDR1 LNHDA, CDR2 SQIVND (reference sequence). The CDR3 totals 16 residues. CDR3 loop: CASSMGAGGFTDTQYF. In DNA form, the CDR3 reads TGTGCCAGTAGTATGGGGGCGGGAGGGTTCACGGATACGCAGTATTTT.

This clonotype was observed at least ten times. This rearrangement joins TRBV19 to TRBJ2-1, with 11 bases fitting TRBD1. V lost 4 bases to trimming and J lost 3 bases; unmatched junction nucleotides: 5. The CDR3 length is 16 residues. Germline V gene sequence: CDR1 LNHDA, CDR2 SQIVND (reference sequence). The CDR3 is CASSTAGTGGYNEQFF. Written as DNA, the CDR3 is TGTGCCAGTAGTACTGCCGGGACAGGGGGCTACAATGAGCAGTTCTTC.

The CDR3 region is CASSVARGNTEAFF. DNA of the CDR3: TGTGCCAGCAGCGTAGCGAGGGGTAATACTGAAGCTTTCTTT. The chain has TRBV9 and TRBJ1-1; D perhaps matches TRBD1 (5 bases). Trimming pared 0 bases from V and 5 bases from J, leaving 11 bases between. Germline loops: CDR1 SGDLS, CDR2 YYNGEE. The CDR3 consists of 14 residues.

This clonotype was counted a few times. V and J are TRBV15 and TRBJ2-3; D call uncertain. The germline CDR1 and CDR2 sequences are LNHNV and YYDKDF (reference sequence). Trimming removed 2 bases from V and 1 base from J, with 10 bases in between. The CDR3 spans 15 residues. The CDR3 DNA follows: TGTGCCACCAGCAGAAACTTGGGCGGCACAGATACGCAGTATTTT. This gives the protein CATSRNLGGTDTQYF.

This rearrangement joins TRBV5-6 to TRBJ1-1; D is possibly TRBD1 (6 bases). The germline V gene encodes CDR1 SGHDT and CDR2 YYEEEE. This CDR3 region has 16 residues. V was cut by 0 bases and J by 0 bases, with 12 bases left in between. The CDR3 DNA follows: TGTGCCAGCAGCTTGGGCGCTGGACAGTTGAACACTGAAGCTTTCTTT. This sequence encodes CASSLGAGQLNTEAFF.

This sequence joins TRBV5-1 and TRBJ1-1, with D possibly being TRBD1 (5 bases). The CDR3 length is 17 residues. V lost 0 bases and J lost 3, with 18 bases in between. CDR1 is SGHRS and CDR2 is YFSETQ in the germline V gene. The CDR3 is CASSLGAGSGRDTEAFF. CDR3 in DNA: TGCGCCAGCAGCTTGGGGGCGGGAAGCGGCAGGGACACTGAAGCTTTCTTT.

This clonotype came up a few times. This chain links TRBV2 with TRBJ2-3; no definite D call. Between the trimmed V and J ends, which lost 3 bases and 6 bases, there was a span of 10 bases. Germline CDR1 reads SNHLY; CDR2 reads FYNNEI. The CDR3 sequence is 13 residues long. The CDR3 loop is CASSEATTDTQYF. The CDR3 coding sequence is TGTGCCAGCAGTGAGGCCACCACGGATACGCAGTATTTT. The full variable domain, with the rest looked up from reference TRBV2 and TRBJ2-3, is EPEVTQTPSHQVTQMGQEVILRCVPISNHLYFYWYRQILGQKVEFLVSFYNNEISEKSEIFDDQFSVERPDGSNFTLKIRSTKLEDSAMYFCASSEATTDTQYFGPGTRLTVL.

This clonotype was recorded a few times. V usage is TRBV7-2 and J usage is TRBJ2-7; perhaps TRBD2 as D (5 bases). Germline V gives CDR1 SGHTA, CDR2 FQGNSA. The CDR3 totals 13 residues. Trimming cost V 6 bases and J 3 bases, with 12 bases left between them. The CDR3 DNA is TGTGCCAGCAGTCCCCCCGGGAACTACGAGCAGTACTTC. Amino acids: CASSPPGNYEQYF.

J is TRBJ1-1 and V is TRBV29-1; 9 nucleotides match TRBD1. CDR3 length equals 15 residues. CDR1 is SQVTM, CDR2 ANQGSEA, per germline. With V trimmed by 2 bases and J by 0 bases, 4 bases remained unmatched. In nucleotides, the CDR3 is TGCAGCGTTGAAAGGGACAGGGCTATGAACACTGAAGCTTTCTTT. This codes for CSVERDRAMNTEAFF. Looking up the rest from reference TRBV29-1 and TRBJ1-1 gives the full variable domain: SAVISQKPSRDICQRGTSLTIQCQVDSQVTMMFWYRQQPGQSLTLIATANQGSEATYESGFVIDKFPISRPNLTFSTLTVSNMSPEDSSIYLCSVERDRAMNTEAFFGQGTRLTVV.

Ten or more counts support this clonotype. The chain carries TRBV6-6 and TRBJ2-7; 9 bases agree with TRBD1. CDR1 and CDR2 (germline): MNHNY, SVGAGI (reference sequence). V shed 0 bases and J 4 bases; nucleotides not matched to a gene: 13. The CDR3 is 18 amino acids. The CDR3 here is CASSYSGSGQGSTYEQYF. DNA of the CDR3: TGTGCCAGCAGTTACTCTGGCTCGGGACAGGGAAGCACTTACGAGCAGTACTTC.